The 20 T cell receptor beta chains in this list originate from one sample, sequenced in a study of OX40 agonist ivuxolimab in advanced cancers. Clones were read by immunoSEQ multiplex PCR, and TCRdb kept only the in-frame ones, dropping some. This repertoire shows about 27,000 clones, around 82% found once; its top ten account for 12%. The sequenced sample was CD4+ or CD8+ T cells sorted from blood, obtained in a trial of the OX40 agonist ivuxolimab. All receptors derive from an adult with an advanced solid tumor such as melanoma, head and neck, liver or kidney cancer.

V gene TRBV19 combines with J gene TRBJ1-1; 7 positions match TRBD1. V shed 7 bases and J 6 bases; nucleotides not matched to a gene: 11. This CDR3 region has 14 residues. Germline V gives CDR1 LNHDA, CDR2 SQIVND (reference sequence). CDR3 nucleotides: TGTGCCAGTACCCTGGGGAGGGGGCGCCCTGAAGCTTTCTTT. Translated, it gives CASTLGRGRPEAFF.

This sequence joins TRBV6-6 and TRBJ1-2; TRBD1 matches 8 bases. The germline V gene has CDR1 MNHNY and CDR2 SVGAGI (reference sequence). The CDR3 has 16 residues. Losses at the gene ends were 6 bases for V and 6 bases for J; bases not matched to a gene: 15. The CDR3 spells CASSPNQGAFLDGYTF. Written as DNA, the CDR3 is TGTGCCAGCAGCCCTAATCAGGGGGCCTTTCTTGATGGCTACACCTTC.

The chain links TRBV25-1 to TRBJ1-1, with TRBD1 identical over 9 bases. Trimming removed 6 bases from V and 5 bases from J; junction bases left unmatched: 10. This CDR3 has 15 residues. In germline, CDR1 is MGHDK, CDR2 SYGVNS. The chain's CDR3 is CASRKRTGGDTEAFF. The CDR3 DNA follows: TGTGCCAGCAGAAAGCGTACAGGGGGCGATACTGAAGCTTTCTTT. Filled out from reference TRBV25-1 and TRBJ1-1, the complete variable domain reads EADIYQTPRYLVIGTGKKITLECSQTMGHDKMYWYQQDPGMELHLIHYSYGVNSTEKGDLSSESTVSRIRTEHFPLTLESARPSHTSQYLCASRKRTGGDTEAFFGQGTRLTVV.

The chain couples TRBV11-2 to TRBJ2-7, with a weak D call TRBD2 (6 bases). The germline V and J ends were trimmed by 6 bases and 6 bases, with 18 bases remaining between them. Per the germline V gene, CDR1 is SGHAT and CDR2 is FQNNGV. The CDR3 is 14 residues long. The CDR3 coding sequence is TGTGCCAGCAGAAACCCCTTGGAGGGGTCCGAGCAGTACTTC. Translation: CASRNPLEGSEQYF.

The genes are TRBV7-9 and TRBJ1-1, with 7 bases fitting TRBD1. The length of the CDR3 is 16 residues. CDR1 is SEHNR and CDR2 is FQNEAQ in the germline V gene (reference sequence). The trim removed 5 bases at V and 1 base at J, leaving 10 bases unmatched. In DNA, the CDR3 is TGTGCCAGCAGCCCCCCGACAGGGACAAGGAACACTGAAGCTTTCTTT. Its translation is CASSPPTGTRNTEAFF.

V gene TRBV5-1 combines with J gene TRBJ1-2; TRBD1 matches 8 bases. This CDR3 is built from 15 residues. V lost 0 bases and J lost 2; bases outside the gene matches: 3. Germline CDR1 and CDR2: SGHRS and YFSETQ. In DNA, the CDR3 is TGCGCCAGCAGCTTGGCGGACAGGGCGAACTATGGCTACACCTTC. Its translation is CASSLADRANYGYTF.

The chain couples TRBV7-9 to TRBJ2-4; 7 bases line up with TRBD1. The J segment lost 2 bases and the V segment lost 5 bases, leaving 6 bases of the junction unmatched. The CDR3 is made up of 15 amino acids. In germline, CDR1 is SEHNR, CDR2 FQNEAQ (reference sequence). The CDR3 sequence is CASSHPTGPKNIQYF. For the CDR3, the DNA is TGTGCCAGCAGCCACCCGACAGGGCCCAAAAACATTCAGTACTTC.

For this clone: The junction differs from germline at one of its ends, possibly a read error. J is TRBJ2-2 and V is TRBV7-7; D remains ambiguous. CDR3 length equals 15 residues. Germline V gives CDR1 SSHAT, CDR2 FNYEAQ (reference sequence). CDR3: CASSLGVSNTGELFF. The CDR3 coding sequence is TGTGCTAGCAGCTTAGGTGTTTCGAACACCGGGGAGCTGTTTTTT.

As DNA, the CDR3 is TGCGCCAGCAGCCCGGGGCTAGGTAGGGCAACTAATGAAAAACTGTTTTTT. This codes for CASSPGLGRATNEKLFF. V is TRBV5-1 and J is TRBJ1-4; the D gene is possibly TRBD1 (5 bases). CDR3 length equals 17 residues. In germline, CDR1 is SGHRS, CDR2 YFSETQ. V gave up 4 bases and J gave up 0 bases, with 16 bases separating them.

J is TRBJ2-7 and V is TRBV5-1, with 10 bases that match TRBD1. This CDR3 contains 16 residues. Germline V gives CDR1 SGHRS, CDR2 YFSETQ. J was trimmed by 1 base and V by 4 bases; bases with no gene match: 8. The CDR3 DNA sequence: TGCGCCAGCAGCCCCATCCCGGACAGGGGGTCCTACGAGCAGTACTTC. Its translation is CASSPIPDRGSYEQYF. Filled out from reference TRBV5-1 and TRBJ2-7, the complete variable domain reads KAGVTQTPRYLIKTRGQQVTLSCSPISGHRSVSWYQQTPGQGLQFLFEYFSETQRNKGNFPGRFSGRQFSNSRSEMNVSTLELGDSALYLCASSPIPDRGSYEQYFGPGTRLTVT.

The chain joins TRBV2 to TRBJ1-2; maybe TRBD1 (5 bases). The CDR3 loop spans 12 amino acids. Trimming stripped 8 bases from V and 3 bases from J, with 10 bases between. Germline V gene sequence: CDR1 SNHLY, CDR2 FYNNEI. In DNA, the CDR3 is TGTGCCAGCTTAGTACAGGACTATGGCTACACCTTC. Translation: CASLVQDYGYTF. Looking up the rest from reference TRBV2 and TRBJ1-2 gives the full variable domain: EPEVTQTPSHQVTQMGQEVILRCVPISNHLYFYWYRQILGQKVEFLVSFYNNEISEKSEIFDDQFSVERPDGSNFTLKIRSTKLEDSAMYFCASLVQDYGYTFGSGTRLTVV.

The genes are TRBV5-8 and TRBJ1-2, with D unclear. The CDR3 contains 15 residues. V was pared by 3 bases and J by 0 bases, with 12 bases between. Germline V gene sequence: CDR1 SGHTS, CDR2 YDEGEE. The CDR3 DNA follows: TGTGCCAGCAGCTCCTGGACCGAAGCTAACTATGGCTACACCTTC. Translating gives CASSSWTEANYGYTF.

This rearrangement joins TRBV13 to TRBJ2-1; no definite D call. V shed 3 bases and J shed 11 bases, with 8 bases lying between them. The germline V gene has CDR1 PRHDT and CDR2 FYEKMQ (reference sequence). The CDR3 is 11 residues long. CDR3 nucleotides: TGTGCCAGCAGCTTGAACATACAGCAGTTCTTC. Translation: CASSLNIQQFF.

In DNA form, the CDR3 reads TGCGCCAGCAAAAGCCTCACCTACAATGAGCAGTTCTTC. Translating gives CASKSLTYNEQFF. The chain links TRBV4-1 to TRBJ2-1; D unclear. This CDR3 has 13 amino acids. The ends were cut back, 7 bases at V and 2 bases at J, with 9 bases in the middle. Germline V gene data show CDR1 as MGHRA and CDR2 as YSYEKL.

The sample holds a few counts of this clone. In DNA form, the CDR3 reads TGTGCCAGCAGTTTTCAACAGAACACTGAAGCTTTCTTT. Encoded protein: CASSFQQNTEAFF. The V gene is TRBV27, the J gene TRBJ1-1; D gene uncertain. With 3 bases removed from V and 1 base from J, the gap between germline ends came to 6 bases. Germline CDR1 is MNHEY and CDR2 is SMNVEV (reference sequence). The CDR3 consists of 13 residues.

For the CDR3, the DNA is TGTGCCTGGAGTGTTCCGGGACTTAACACTGAAGCTTTCTTT. Translating it yields CAWSVPGLNTEAFF. The chain has TRBV30 and TRBJ1-1; the D gene is possibly TRBD1 (5 bases). Germline V CDR1 and CDR2: GTSNPN, SVGIG (reference sequence). V was trimmed by 0 bases and J by 2 bases, leaving 10 bases between them. There are 14 residues in the CDR3.

This rearrangement joins TRBV5-1 to TRBJ2-2, with no clear D. The CDR3 is 13 amino acids. Germline lookup yields CDR1 SGHRS and CDR2 YFSETQ. Trimming shortened V by 4 bases and J by 10 bases, and 14 bases separated the two germline ends. CDR3 in amino acids: CASSPPDSEELFF. The CDR3 DNA sequence: TGCGCCAGCAGCCCCCCAGACTCGGAGGAGCTGTTTTTT.

This chain uses TRBV11-2 with TRBJ2-5, with 8 bases aligning to TRBD1. The CDR3 loop spans 15 amino acids. Trimming at V came to 1 base and at J to 2 bases, leaving 3 bases not matched to a gene. CDR1 SGHAT and CDR2 FQNNGV come from the germline V gene. The CDR3 is CASSLGRTGQETQYF. The DNA for the CDR3 is TGTGCCAGCAGCTTAGGACGGACAGGGCAAGAGACCCAGTACTTC.

CDR3 protein: CASSYSTGVTEAFF. The CDR3 nucleotides read TGTGCCAGCAGTTACTCGACAGGGGTTACTGAAGCTTTCTTT. The genes are TRBV6-5 and TRBJ1-1, with TRBD1 matching over 8 bases. Germline CDR1 reads MNHEY; CDR2 reads SVGAGI. The junction had 2 bases not matched to a gene; V was cut back by 0 bases and J by 5 bases. The CDR3 has 14 amino acids.

For this clone: Other nucleotide sequences from this sample produce the same CDR3. The chain carries TRBV6-5 and TRBJ2-3; no firm D call. CDR1 MNHEY and CDR2 SVGAGI come from the germline V gene. This CDR3 is built from 13 residues. The ends were cut back, 3 bases at V and 1 base at J, with 5 bases in the middle. The DNA for the CDR3 is TGTGCCAGCAGTTATCAGGGCACAGATACGCAGTATTTT. Its protein is CASSYQGTDTQYF.